Listed below are T cell receptor beta chains from one sample, sequenced in a study of a mutant IDH1 vaccine in newly diagnosed glioma. Their antigens remain unidentified. Assay used: immunoSEQ multiplex PCR; TCRdb lists only in-frame clones, some missing. The sample lists about 72,000 clones, almost 85% occurring once. The sample was PBMCs, taken from a glioma patient whose treatment included an IDH1 peptide vaccine. The receptor set was obtained from a man between 18 and 35 years old with glioma. Each CDR3 is given with its conserved first and last residue. Each record gives: V gene, J gene, D gene, clone size, CDR3 DNA, CDR3 protein. A D gene is named only where the DNA matches it firmly. The size of a clone is reported for some rows only, either as once, few or many, or as a class for expanded clones.

TRBV20-1	TRBJ1-2	TRBD1	NA	TGCAGTGGCACAGGGGACTATGGCTACACCTTC	CSGTGDYGYTF
TRBV7-9	TRBJ2-7	NA	NA	TGTGCCAGCAGCCCCCAGGGTTACTACGAGCAGTACTTC	CASSPQGYYEQYF
TRBV11-2	TRBJ2-1	TRBD2	NA	TGTGCCAGCAGCCCCACTAGCGGGATTGGGAATGAGCAGTTCTTC	CASSPTSGIGNEQFF
TRBV7-2	TRBJ1-1	NA	NA	TGTGCCAGCAGCTTTGGGGGGGACACTGAAGCTTTCTTT	CASSFGGDTEAFF
TRBV15	TRBJ2-3	NA	NA	TGTGCCACCAGCACCCTTAGCACAGATACGCAGTATTTT	CATSTLSTDTQYF
TRBV5-1	TRBJ2-7	NA	NA	TGCGCCAGCAGCTTGACAGCAGGAACCCACGAGCAGTACTTC	CASSLTAGTHEQYF
TRBV27	TRBJ2-7	TRBD2	few	TGTGCCAGCAGTTTTAGCGGGATATCTAACGAGCAGTACTTC	CASSFSGISNEQYF
TRBV7-9	TRBJ1-1	TRBD1	once	TGTGCCAGCAGCCCAAACAGGGGGGGATCGAACACTGAAGCTTTCTTT	CASSPNRGGSNTEAFF
TRBV6-6	TRBJ2-3	NA	NA	TGTGCCAGCAGTGATGCGGGGGCCACAGATACGCAGTATTTT	CASSDAGATDTQYF
TRBV7-9	TRBJ1-1	TRBD1	NA	TGTGCCAATTCCGGGACAGCTAACACTGAAGCTTTCTTT	CANSGTANTEAFF